This TCR beta chain emerged from a study of early T cells in non-severe SARS-CoV-2 infection. Many counts were recorded for this clonotype. Each CDR3 protein is one row after TCRdb ran MiXCR on the 5' RACE reads. Here the sample spans about 39,000 distinct CDR3 sequences, 4.5% to 7% being singletons. Trimming took 5 bases from V and 3 from J, leaving 11 bases between them. This CDR3 has 14 residues. Germline V CDR1 and CDR2: LNHDA, SQIVND (reference sequence). Here the sequenced sample was whole blood, taken at baseline. The V call is TRBV19, the J call TRBJ2-1; TRBD1 might be the D (7 bases). This receptor was taken from an adult who was a healthcare worker with PCR-confirmed SARS-CoV-2 infection or an uninfected control (not recorded which). In nucleotides, the CDR3 is TGTGCCAGTAGTCAGGGGGGTGACTACAATGAGCAGTTCTTC. As protein: CASSQGGDYNEQFF.